The rows below give T cell receptor beta chains drawn from one sample of a study of OX40 agonist ivuxolimab in advanced cancers. Produced via immunoSEQ multiplex PCR; TCRdb's table is partial and in-frame only. The sample yields around 15,000 clones, over 75% seen once. The sample consisted of CD4+ or CD8+ T cells sorted from blood, taken in a trial of the OX40 agonist ivuxolimab. The receptors stem from an adult with an advanced solid tumor such as melanoma, head and neck, liver or kidney cancer. CDR3s include the opening cysteine and the closing phenylalanine or tryptophan. A D gene is named only where the DNA matches it firmly. The listing skips clone size in some rows; elsewhere it reads once, few, many or a size class.

TRBJ2-1 TRBV18 . . TGTGCCAGCTCACCACCGGGGTACAATGAGCAGTTCTTC CASSPPGYNEQFF
TRBJ2-2 TRBV29-1 . . TGCAGCGCCACCTCCGGGACGACGAACACCGGGGAGCTGTTTTTT CSATSGTTNTGELFF
TRBJ2-2 TRBV30 . TRBD1 TGTGCCACCGACAGGGGTCGAACCGGGGAGCTGTTTTTT CATDRGRTGELFF
TRBJ2-7 TRBV4-1 . . TGCGCCAGCAGCCCCCTAGTTGGTCTAGTCACCTACGAGCAGTACTTC CASSPLVGLVTYEQYF
TRBJ2-7 TRBV7-8 . . TGTGCCAGCAGCTCACCGGGGACCCCCTACGAGCAGTACTTC CASSSPGTPYEQYF
TRBJ2-1 TRBV27 . TRBD2 TGTGCCAGCAGTGCCGGACTAGCGGGAGGCCCCTACAATGAGCAGTTCTTC CASSAGLAGGPYNEQFF
TRBJ1-1 TRBV5-4 medium-sized . TGTGCCAGCAGCTTAAGGGGGGCTACTGAAGCTTTCTTT CASSLRGATEAFF
TRBJ2-7 TRBV27 . . TGTGCCAGCAGTTTACTTCCCTCCTACGAGCAGTACTTC CASSLLPSYEQYF
TRBJ2-1 TRBV16 few . TGTGCCAGCAGCCAGAGAACTGAGCAGTTCTTC CASSQRTEQFF
TRBJ2-7 TRBV4-3 . . TGCGCCAGCAGCCAAGATCTAGGAAGCAACTACGAGCAGTACTTC CASSQDLGSNYEQYF
TRBJ1-2 TRBV5-6 . TRBD1 TGTGCCAGCAGCGAAGGGACAGGGGTCGTATCTTTC CASSEGTGVVSF
TRBJ2-1 TRBV5-6 . TRBD2 TGTGCCAGCAGCTTGGGAGCGGGGACTTACAATGAGCAGTTCTTC CASSLGAGTYNEQFF
TRBJ2-2 TRBV9 . . TGTGCCAGCAGCGTAGGTAGGAGCCCCCAGACCGGGGAGCTGTTTTTT CASSVGRSPQTGELFF
TRBJ2-2 TRBV4-2 . TRBD1 TGTGCCAGCAGCCAGGAAACAGGGGCGGGCGGGGAGCTGTTTTTT CASSQETGAGGELFF
TRBJ1-5 TRBV4-2 . . TGTGCCAGCAGCCAGGGGGAGGGAAGCAATCAGCCCCAGCATTTT CASSQGEGSNQPQHF
TRBJ2-3 TRBV7-9 . . TGTGCCAGCATCACGAGTACAGATACGCAGTATTTT CASITSTDTQYF
TRBJ2-7 TRBV4-2 . . TGTGCCAGCAGCCAAGCGGGGGCCACCGAGCAGTACTTC CASSQAGATEQYF
TRBJ2-2 TRBV2 . TRBD1 TGTGCCAGGACAGGGGACACCGGGGAGCTGTTTTTT CARTGDTGELFF
TRBJ2-1 TRBV27 few . TGTGCCAGCAGTTTGGGGACAACTCACAATGAGCAGTTCTTC CASSLGTTHNEQFF
TRBJ1-1 TRBV27 . . TGTGCCAGCAGTTTACAGGGCGGGAACACTGAAGCTTTCTTT CASSLQGGNTEAFF
TRBJ1-2 TRBV29-1 . . TGCAGCGTTGTGGGGGGCGGCGGGCCTGGCTACACCTTC CSVVGGGGPGYTF
TRBJ2-7 TRBV9 once TRBD1 TGTGCCAGCAGCGCCGACAGGGGAGGATCCTACGAGCAGTACTTC CASSADRGGSYEQYF
TRBJ2-3 TRBV21-1 . . TGTGCCAGCAGCACCTCAGGGGTTCCCCCCACAGATACGCAGTATTTT CASSTSGVPPTDTQYF
TRBJ2-1 TRBV5-6 . . TGTGCCAGCAGCTTGGAAGCCCCAAGGTGGTTCTTC CASSLEAPRWFF
TRBJ2-2 TRBV5-4 few . TGTGCCAGCAGCTTGGACAGGTCGAACACCGGGGAGCTGTTTTTT CASSLDRSNTGELFF
TRBJ2-1 TRBV7-3 medium-sized . TGTGCCAGCAGCTTACATCAGGGGTCGAGTGAGCAGTTCTTC CASSLHQGSSEQFF
TRBJ1-3 TRBV6-7 . TRBD1 TGTGCCAGCAGTTACTTCACAGGGGAGGGAAACACCATATATTTT CASSYFTGEGNTIYF
TRBJ2-7 TRBV27 . . TGTGCCAGCAGTTACGGGACAAGGACCTACGAGCAGTACTTC CASSYGTRTYEQYF
TRBJ1-2 TRBV7-9 . . TGTGCCAGCAGCACTCTGAGCCGTATGTGGGGCTACACCTTC CASSTLSRMWGYTF
TRBJ2-1 TRBV4-3 medium-sized TRBD2 TGCGCCAGCAGCCTCAACGACGGACTAGCGAACTACAATGAGCAGTTCTTC CASSLNDGLANYNEQFF
TRBJ2-5 TRBV11-2 . . TGTGCCAGCAGCTTAGAGGCCCAAGAGACCCAGTACTTC CASSLEAQETQYF
TRBJ2-5 TRBV5-1 . TRBD1 TGCGCCAGCAGCCCGGATCCCGGGACCCAGGGGGCGACCCAGTACTTC CASSPDPGTQGATQYF
TRBJ1-2 TRBV30 . . TGTGCCTTGGACGGTCGGGGCTATGGCTACACCTTC CALDGRGYGYTF
TRBJ2-1 TRBV6-5 . . TGTGCCAGCAGTTACGGGGACTCGGTGCAGTTCTTC CASSYGDSVQFF
TRBJ2-1 TRBV27 . . TGTGCCAGCACCCCCCTCTCAACCTCCTACAATGAGCAGTTCTTC CASTPLSTSYNEQFF
TRBJ1-5 TRBV27 . . TGTGCCAGCAGTTTAGATATCGATCAGCCCCAGCATTTT CASSLDIDQPQHF
TRBJ2-1 TRBV2 once TRBD2 TGTGCCAGCAGTGAAGGAGACCCGGGACTAGCGGGACTTACGACCTACAATGAGCAGTTCTTC CASSEGDPGLAGLTTYNEQFF
TRBJ2-1 TRBV7-3 . . TGTGCCAGCAGCCCGTGGGGCGGGACCGGGAATGAGCAGTTCTTC CASSPWGGTGNEQFF
TRBJ1-1 TRBV4-3 . . TGCGCCAGCAGCCAAGTTCTAGGCGACACTGAAGCTTTCTTT CASSQVLGDTEAFF
TRBJ2-1 TRBV7-8 once TRBD2 TGTGCCAGCAGCTTAGTGGGAGGGAGGGAGCAGTTCTTC CASSLVGGREQFF
TRBJ2-2 TRBV18 . . TGTGCCAGCTCACCAGATGAGGGTGCGCTGTTTTTT CASSPDEGALFF
TRBJ2-1 TRBV27 once TRBD2 TGTGCCAGCAGTACCGGGACTACCCACAATGAGCAGTTCTTC CASSTGTTHNEQFF
TRBJ2-7 TRBV28 . . TGTGCCAGCAGTTCCCCCTCCAGGGGGAGGTTCTACGAGCAGTACTTC CASSSPSRGRFYEQYF
TRBJ1-5 TRBV28 . . TGTGCCAGCAGTTTAAAGACAGTTGATCAGCCCCAGCATTTT CASSLKTVDQPQHF
TRBJ2-3 TRBV27 . . TGTGCCAGCAGTTTATACCCTGGCACAGATACGCAGTATTTT CASSLYPGTDTQYF
TRBJ2-1 TRBV11-1 . TRBD2 TGTGCCAGCAGCCACAGGACTAGCGGGACCCACAATGAGCAGTTCTTC CASSHRTSGTHNEQFF
TRBJ1-3 TRBV29-1 . . TGCAGCGCCCTTACAGGGATCTCTGGAAACACCATATATTTT CSALTGISGNTIYF